The clone carrying this TCR beta chain showed up just a few times. Antigen: not known. The source material, RNA transcripts, was used to amplify TCR beta CDR3 regions. An initial round of RT-PCR targeting the TCR CDR3 relied on the HTBI primer set. TCRdb passed the multiplex PCR reads through MiXCR, listing each CDR3 protein once. The sample lists 300,000 to 450,000 distinct CDR3 sequences; around 15% were seen once. The data were taken from a study of T cells in Graves' hyperthyroidism and ophthalmopathy. Lactation, pregnancy, other autoimmune disease or uncontrolled infection excluded patients. The study based diagnoses on clinical symptoms, serum thyroxine and TRAb, thyroid ultrasound and orbital computed tomography. CDR3 length: 16 amino acids. V lost 0 bases to trimming and J lost 1 base, with 11 bases between them. In germline, CDR1 is LNHNV, CDR2 YYDKDF (reference sequence). General observations from the study: Researchers report that a 13 V-J model separated ophthalmopathy from stable hyperthyroidism. Within blood appeared most thyroid clonotypes that had expanded above 0.001.

Sequencing input: blood. The clonotype comes from a woman in her twenties or thirties with Graves' ophthalmopathy. J is TRBJ2-3 and V is TRBV15, with D unclear. CDR3 sequence: CATSRDLALGTDTQYF. CDR3 coding DNA: TGTGCCACCAGCAGAGATCTGGCGCTCGGCACAGATACGCAGTATTTT.